This T cell receptor beta chain is drawn from a study of Ad26.COV2.S vaccination and SARS-CoV-2 variants. Study information: Dosing was one shot or two shots 56 days apart.

Indicated treatment: some 20 received Ad26.COV2.S at low or high dose, single or two shots; about 5 received placebo; per-sample allocation not given. Specimen acquisition occurred on day 63 following the initial vaccine or placebo injection. V lost 4 bases and J lost 0, with 13 bases in between. The CDR3 is made up of 17 amino acids. CDR1 and CDR2 from the germline V gene are MDHEN and SYDVKM. This clone was seen a few times. Only in-frame clones appear in the TCRdb table, and some are missing; sequencing was by immunoSEQ multiplex PCR. The sample includes about 400,000 clones, around four fifths of them seen just once.

Here the sequenced sample was peripheral blood, taken in a trial of Ad26.COV2.S vaccine versus placebo. The rearrangement links TRBV28 to TRBJ1-6, with D hard to call. The receptor comes from a person aged 18-60 years who received the Ad26.COV2.S COVID-19 vaccine or a placebo. Here the CDR3 DNA reads TGTGCCAGCAGTTCTTACGTTCCGAGCTCCTATAATTCACCCCTCCACTTT. Protein sequence: CASSSYVPSSYNSPLHF.